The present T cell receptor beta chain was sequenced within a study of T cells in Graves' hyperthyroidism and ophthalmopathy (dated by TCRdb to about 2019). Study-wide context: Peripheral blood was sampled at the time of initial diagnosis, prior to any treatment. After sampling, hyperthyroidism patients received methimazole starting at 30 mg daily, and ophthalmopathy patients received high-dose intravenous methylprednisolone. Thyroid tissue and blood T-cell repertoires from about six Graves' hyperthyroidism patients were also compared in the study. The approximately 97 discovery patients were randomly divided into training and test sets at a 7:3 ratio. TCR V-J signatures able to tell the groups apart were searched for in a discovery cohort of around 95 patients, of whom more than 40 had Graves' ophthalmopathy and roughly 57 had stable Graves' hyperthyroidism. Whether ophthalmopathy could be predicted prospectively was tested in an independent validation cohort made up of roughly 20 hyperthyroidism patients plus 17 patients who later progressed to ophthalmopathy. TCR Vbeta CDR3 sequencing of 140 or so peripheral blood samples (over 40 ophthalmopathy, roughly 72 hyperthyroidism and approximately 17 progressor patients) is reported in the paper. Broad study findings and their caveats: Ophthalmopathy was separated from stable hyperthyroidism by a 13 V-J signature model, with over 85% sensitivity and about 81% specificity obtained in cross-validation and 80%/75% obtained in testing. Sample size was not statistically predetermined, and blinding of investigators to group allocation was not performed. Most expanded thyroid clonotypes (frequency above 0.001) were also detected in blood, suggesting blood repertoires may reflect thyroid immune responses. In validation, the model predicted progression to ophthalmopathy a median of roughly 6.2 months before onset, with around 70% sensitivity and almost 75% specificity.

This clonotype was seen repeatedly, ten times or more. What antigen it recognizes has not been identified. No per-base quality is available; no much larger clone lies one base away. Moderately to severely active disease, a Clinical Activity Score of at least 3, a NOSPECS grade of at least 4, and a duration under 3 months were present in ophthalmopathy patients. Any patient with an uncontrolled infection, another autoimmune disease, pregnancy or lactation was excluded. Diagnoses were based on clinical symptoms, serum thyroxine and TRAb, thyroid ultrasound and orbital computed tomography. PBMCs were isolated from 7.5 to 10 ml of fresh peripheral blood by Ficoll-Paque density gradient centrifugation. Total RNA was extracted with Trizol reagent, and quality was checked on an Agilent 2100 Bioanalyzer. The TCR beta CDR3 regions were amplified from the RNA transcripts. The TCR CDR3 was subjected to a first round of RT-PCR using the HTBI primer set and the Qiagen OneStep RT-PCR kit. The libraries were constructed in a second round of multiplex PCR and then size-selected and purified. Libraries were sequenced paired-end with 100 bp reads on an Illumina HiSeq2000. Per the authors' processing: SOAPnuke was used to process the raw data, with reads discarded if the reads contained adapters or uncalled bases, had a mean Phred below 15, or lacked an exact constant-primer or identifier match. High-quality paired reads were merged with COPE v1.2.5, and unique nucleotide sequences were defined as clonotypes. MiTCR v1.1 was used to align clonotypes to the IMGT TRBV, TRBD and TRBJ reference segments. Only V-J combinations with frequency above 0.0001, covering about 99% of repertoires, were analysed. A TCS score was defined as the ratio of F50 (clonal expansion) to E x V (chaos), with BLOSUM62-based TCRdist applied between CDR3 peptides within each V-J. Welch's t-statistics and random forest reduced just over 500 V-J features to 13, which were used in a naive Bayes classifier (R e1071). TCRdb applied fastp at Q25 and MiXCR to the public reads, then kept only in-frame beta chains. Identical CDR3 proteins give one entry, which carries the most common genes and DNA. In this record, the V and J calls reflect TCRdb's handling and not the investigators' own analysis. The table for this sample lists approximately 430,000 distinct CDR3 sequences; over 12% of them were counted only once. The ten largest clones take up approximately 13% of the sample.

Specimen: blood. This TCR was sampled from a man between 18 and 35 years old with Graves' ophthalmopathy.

The CDR3 has the sequence CASSLFFGGNEKLFF. The nucleotide sequence reads TGTGCCAGCAGTTTATTTTTCGGAGGAAATGAAAAACTGTTTTTT. The chain uses TRBV27 and TRBJ1-4; no D gene is confidently identified. The V and J ends are trimmed by 1 base and 5 bases, leaving 11 bases between them. The CDR3 numbers 15 residues from cysteine through phenylalanine. The entry retains the CDR3 DNA only, 45 bases that are in frame from base 1. Taken from the germline V gene (reference sequence), the CDR1 and CDR2 loops are MNHEY and SMNVEV.